Listed below are T cell receptor beta chains from one sample, sequenced in a study of cytomegalovirus exposure and HLA in healthy donors. The data were produced by immunoSEQ multiplex PCR, yet TCRdb's version contains in-frame clones alone and is incomplete. The sample shows over 150,000 clones, approximately 85% of them seen only once. The sequenced sample consisted of PBMCs. Every receptor here comes from a girl aged 2-9 years in good health and CMV-seropositive. Both conserved end residues are trimmed from each CDR3. Fields, in order: J gene, D gene, CDR3 length, V gene, CDR3 protein. D genes are given only for firm matches.

TRBJ2-1,-,13,TRBV2,ASSFTPSSYNEQF
TRBJ2-1,-,10,TRBV7-6,ASSLVVNEQF
TRBJ2-7,-,10,TRBV13,ASSFSGYEQY
TRBJ2-1,TRBD2,13,TRBV28,ASSTPSGRAEEQF
TRBJ1-1,-,11,TRBV5-8,ASSYDRNTEAF
TRBJ2-7,TRBD1,13,TRBV5-1,ASSLRAGGPYEQY
-,TRBD1,12,TRBV6-5,ATWDRGLSYEQY
TRBJ2-5,-,14,TRBV7-9,ASSPPEGLARETQY
TRBJ1-5,-,9,TRBV6-7,ASYSNQPQH
TRBJ2-5,TRBD2,12,TRBV11-2,ASSLLAGGETQY
TRBJ2-2,-,14,TRBV25-1,ASSEYRQRNTGELF
TRBJ2-1,-,13,TRBV5-1,ASSPIRQTYNEQF
TRBJ2-5,-,14,TRBV6-1,ASSEWDFSGPETQY
TRBJ1-5,-,15,TRBV7-9,ASSGTIKGRGDPAQH
TRBJ1-2,-,9,TRBV6-6,AGGGVRGYT
TRBJ2-7,-,12,TRBV27,ASSLGGQTYEQY
TRBJ2-5,-,13,TRBV5-4,ASSLDSADQETQY
TRBJ1-2,-,14,TRBV4-2,ASSQEKGGLYYGYT
TRBJ2-3,TRBD1,11,TRBV5-4,ASSLQGADTQY
TRBJ1-6,TRBD1,11,TRBV30,AWRTGGDSPLH
TRBJ2-3,-,11,TRBV5-4,ASSYRGKDTQY
TRBJ2-7,TRBD2,12,TRBV5-1,ASNPRGGDYEQY
TRBJ2-1,-,14,TRBV13,ASSLPELLPYNEQF
TRBJ2-7,-,14,TRBV27,ASSPNRDTFPYEQY
TRBJ2-2,TRBD1,14,TRBV7-9,ASSGPGQSNTGELF
TRBJ2-7,-,11,TRBV2,ASSESGDYEQY
TRBJ2-3,-,15,TRBV5-1,ASSPGTSRLRSDTQY
TRBJ2-7,-,12,TRBV4-1,ASSPRTGSREQY
TRBJ1-5,-,12,TRBV27,ASSPGQTVPPQH
TRBJ2-2,-,11,TRBV30,AWSRGVTGELF
TRBJ2-3,-,16,TRBV4-1,ASSPQGQEGASTDTQY
TRBJ1-1,TRBD1,11,TRBV29-1,SASTGGGTEAF
TRBJ2-2,-,8,TRBV6-1,ASVSGELF
TRBJ2-3,TRBD1,11,TRBV9,ASSKGGGDTQY
TRBJ2-3,-,13,TRBV6-1,ASSEDQGGTDTQY
TRBJ2-6,TRBD2,17,TRBV4-1,ASSQYQLAVNSGANVLT
TRBJ1-1,-,13,TRBV6-5,ASSYGGGRNTEAF
TRBJ1-5,TRBD1,11,TRBV19,ASRDREHQPQH
TRBJ2-1,TRBD1,11,TRBV4-1,ASSQGLNNEQF
TRBJ1-2,TRBD1,13,TRBV27,ASSWGQGANYGYT
TRBJ2-3,-,13,TRBV6-4,ASSDKAAPADTQY
TRBJ2-1,-,11,TRBV29-1,SVTPTGYHEQF